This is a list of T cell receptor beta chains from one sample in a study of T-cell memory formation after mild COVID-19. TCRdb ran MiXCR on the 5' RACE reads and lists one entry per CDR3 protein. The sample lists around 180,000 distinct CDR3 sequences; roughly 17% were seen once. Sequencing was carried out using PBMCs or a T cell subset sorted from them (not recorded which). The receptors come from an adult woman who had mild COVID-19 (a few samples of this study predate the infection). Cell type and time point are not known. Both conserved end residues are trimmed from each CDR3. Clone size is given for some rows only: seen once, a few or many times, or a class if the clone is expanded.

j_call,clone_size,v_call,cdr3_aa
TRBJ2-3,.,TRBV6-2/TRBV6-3,ASSYSRGERDTQY
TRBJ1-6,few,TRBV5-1,ASSLDGRTYNSPLH
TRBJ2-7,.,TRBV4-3,ASSQVILAGVYEQY
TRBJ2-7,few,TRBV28,ASVTAGLGSYEQY
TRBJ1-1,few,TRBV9,ASSPRSGLNTEAF
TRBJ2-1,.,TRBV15,ATSRGSVSSYNEQF
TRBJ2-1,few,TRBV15,ATSSQGAGHNEQF
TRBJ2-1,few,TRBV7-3,ASSLIPRGAYNEQF
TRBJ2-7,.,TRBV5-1,ASSSTGTYEQY
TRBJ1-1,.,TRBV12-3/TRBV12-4,ASNRGGRNTEAF
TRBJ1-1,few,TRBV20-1,SAPQTGEYEAF
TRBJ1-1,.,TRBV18,ASSPEYMNTEAF